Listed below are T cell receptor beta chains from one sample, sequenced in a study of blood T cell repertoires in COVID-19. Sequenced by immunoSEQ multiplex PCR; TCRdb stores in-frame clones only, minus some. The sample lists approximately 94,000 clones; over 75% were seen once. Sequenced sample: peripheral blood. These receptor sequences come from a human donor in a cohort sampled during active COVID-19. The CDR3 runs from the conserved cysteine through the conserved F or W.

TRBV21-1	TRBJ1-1	CASSKVGRTNTEAFF
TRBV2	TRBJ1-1	CASSEVGGARAFF
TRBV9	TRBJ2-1	CASSPTSSNYNEQFF
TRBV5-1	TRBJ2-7	CASSTGQVPYEQYF
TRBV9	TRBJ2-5	CASSVDLSVETQYF
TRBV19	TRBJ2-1	CASKAGGKNEQFF
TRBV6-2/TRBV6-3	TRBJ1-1	CASSVGFKVNTEAFF
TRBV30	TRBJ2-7	CAWSEQGASEQYF
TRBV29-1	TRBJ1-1	CSVESLNTEAFF
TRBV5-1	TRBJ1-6	CASSDRDRGRSPLHF
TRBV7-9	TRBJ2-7	CASSSGLAGYEQYF
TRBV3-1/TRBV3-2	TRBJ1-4	CASSPWFGETNEKLFF
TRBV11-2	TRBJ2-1	CASSPGTSFLNEQFF
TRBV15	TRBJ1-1	CATSRTGNTEAFF
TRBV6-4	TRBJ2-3	CASSDGVAGGGADTQYF
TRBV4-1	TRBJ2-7	CASSQEAFGGMNQYF